This T cell receptor (beta chain) was sequenced during a study of T cells in Graves' hyperthyroidism and ophthalmopathy. Concerning this clonotype itself: Its antigen remains unidentified.

For Graves' hyperthyroidism to be stable, ophthalmopathy could not progress within 18 months. Amplification yielded TCR beta CDR3 regions, with RNA transcripts as the source. During a first-round RT-PCR of the TCR CDR3, the HTBI primer set was used. TCRdb ran MiXCR on the multiplex PCR reads and lists one entry per CDR3 protein. The table has 300,000 to 450,000 distinct CDR3 sequences, around 14% seen once. The CDR3 contains 16 residues. V dropped 7 bases and J dropped 5; count of bases not matched to a gene: 11. Germline-derived CDR1 and CDR2 are ENHRY and SYGVKD. Study conclusions and caveats: Blood also contained most expanded thyroid clonotypes above 0.001.

The TCR sequence derives from a woman in her 30s with Graves' hyperthyroidism. Input material: blood. The V gene is TRBV10-3, the J gene TRBJ2-2; 9 nucleotides agree with TRBD2. CDR3 in amino acids: CAINPGREGQTGELFF. DNA for the CDR3: TGTGCCATCAACCCTGGGCGGGAGGGCCAAACCGGGGAGCTGTTTTTT.